This passage covers 18 T cell receptor beta chains from one sample sequenced in a study of blood T cell repertoires in COVID-19. Assay: immunoSEQ multiplex PCR; the TCRdb copy retains only in-frame clones and omits some. Of more than 350,000 clones detected, 87% appear once; the ten largest clones hold roughly a tenth. The material sequenced was PBMCs or T cells enriched from blood (not recorded which). These receptors all stem from a woman between 50 and 59 years old who had recovered from COVID-19.

The chain uses TRBV28 and TRBJ2-3, with TRBD1 identical over 12 bases. Germline values: CDR1 MDHEN, CDR2 SYDVKM. The CDR3 runs to 17 residues. Trimming removed 6 bases from V and 4 bases from J; junction bases left unmatched: 11. The CDR3 here is CASRYTGTGGLSDTQYF. In DNA form, the CDR3 reads TGTGCCAGCAGATATACCGGGACAGGGGGCTTGTCAGATACGCAGTATTTT.

V is TRBV2 and J is TRBJ1-1; tentatively, D is TRBD1 (6 bases). V gave up 11 bases and J gave up 1 base, with 8 bases separating them. CDR3 length: 11 residues. The germline V gene encodes CDR1 SNHLY and CDR2 FYNNEI. The CDR3 here is CALTGNTEAFF. CDR3 bases: TGTGCCTTGACAGGGAACACTGAAGCTTTCTTT.

The DNA of the CDR3 is TGTGCCAGCGGCGTTGGGGCTGCGAACACTGAAGCTTTCTTT. Translating it yields CASGVGAANTEAFF. The V gene is TRBV27, the J gene TRBJ1-1, with D possibly matching TRBD1 (5 bases). V shed 8 bases and J shed 1 base, with 14 bases lying between them. This CDR3 is 14 amino acids long. Germline V gene lookup returns CDR1 MNHEY and CDR2 SMNVEV (reference sequence).

The chain joins TRBV6-1 to TRBJ2-5; D is unresolved. The germline V and J ends were trimmed by 2 bases and 3 bases, with 16 bases remaining between them. The CDR3 spans 16 residues. Germline V gives CDR1 MNHNS, CDR2 SASEGT. CDR3 in DNA: TGTGCCAGCAGTGAACTCTATGGTGTGTACGAAGAGACCCAGTACTTC. Translation gives CASSELYGVYEETQYF.

This rearrangement joins TRBV3-1 (or the pseudogene TRBV3-2) to TRBJ1-3, with D unresolved. This CDR3 region has 16 residues. The germline V and J ends were trimmed by 6 bases and 0 bases, with 15 bases remaining between them. CDR1 and CDR2 from the germline V gene are LGHDT and YNNKEL (reference sequence). The CDR3 loop reads CASSPTIQLSGNTIYF. The CDR3 DNA follows: TGTGCCAGCAGTCCAACCATTCAACTCTCTGGAAACACCATATATTTT.

The chain couples TRBV15 to TRBJ1-4, with D tentatively TRBD1 (5 bases). The germline V and J ends were trimmed by 0 bases and 7 bases, with 12 bases remaining between them. The CDR3 spans 15 residues. Germline assignment: CDR1 LNHNV and CDR2 YYDKDF (reference sequence). CDR3 nucleotide sequence: TGTGCCACCAGCAGAGAACAGTTAGGGGCTGAAAAACTGTTTTTT. It encodes CATSREQLGAEKLFF.

The CDR3 nucleotides are TGTGCCAGCAGCATTTGGGGGGTCACTGAAGCTTTCTTT. Encoded protein: CASSIWGVTEAFF. The rearrangement joins TRBV7-9 to TRBJ1-1, with D maybe TRBD1 (5 bases). The V end lost 5 bases, the J end lost 4 bases, and 11 bases lay between the germline ends. Germline CDR1 is SEHNR and CDR2 is FQNEAQ (reference sequence). This CDR3 region has 13 residues.

V gene TRBV6-5 combines with J gene TRBJ1-1; a weak D match, TRBD1 (6 bases). V was cut by 6 bases and J by 1 base, with 9 bases left in between. The CDR3 is 13 residues long. Looked up from germline, CDR1 is MNHEY and CDR2 is SVGAGI. The CDR3 here is CASSRQENTEAFF. The CDR3 DNA is TGTGCCAGCAGCAGACAGGAGAACACTGAAGCTTTCTTT.

The J gene is TRBJ1-3, the V gene TRBV7-9; no definite D call. V was shortened by 11 bases and J by 4 bases, with 6 bases between the two germline ends. This CDR3 region has 10 residues. CDR1 is SEHNR and CDR2 is FQNEAQ in the germline V gene (reference sequence). CDR3 bases: TGTGCCTCGGGGGGAAACACCATATATTTT. Translating it yields CASGGNTIYF.

The chain combines TRBV4-2 with TRBJ1-1; weak D call: TRBD1 (6 bases). Germline values: CDR1 LGHNA, CDR2 YNFKEQ. This CDR3 is 13 amino acids long. Trimming cost V 6 bases and J 4 bases, with 12 bases left between them. In DNA form, the CDR3 reads TGTGCCAGCAGGGGGGGGCGGGCCACTGAAGCTTTCTTT. Translated, it gives CASRGGRATEAFF.

The chain couples TRBV19 to TRBJ1-5, with TRBD1 matching 7 bases. Germline assignment: CDR1 LNHDA and CDR2 SQIVND (reference sequence). With 2 bases clipped from V and 3 bases from J, the junction kept 4 bases outside the gene matches. This CDR3 is 15 amino acids long. In nucleotides, the CDR3 is TGTGCCAGTAGTATACGACAGGGAGACAATCAGCCCCAGCATTTT. Its translation: CASSIRQGDNQPQHF.

This chain uses TRBV14 with TRBJ1-1; D call uncertain. Trimming cost V 5 bases and J 0 bases, with 16 bases left between them. CDR3 length equals 16 residues. CDR1 and CDR2 (germline): SGHDN, FVKESK. CDR3 nucleotide sequence: TGTGCCAGCAGCTCCTTTGCAGGCATTTTGAACACTGAAGCTTTCTTT. Translated, it gives CASSSFAGILNTEAFF.

The chain is built from TRBV11-2 and TRBJ1-6; D gene unclear. Germline V gene lookup returns CDR1 SGHAT and CDR2 FQNNGV. This CDR3 is 13 amino acids long. Trimming removed 3 bases from V and 8 bases from J, with 8 bases in between. The CDR3 is CASSLGSYSPLHF. The CDR3 DNA sequence: TGTGCCAGCAGCTTGGGGAGTTATTCACCCCTCCACTTT.

CDR3 protein: CASRISLLSGGAHGYTF. The CDR3 coding sequence is TGTGCCAGCAGGATTAGTTTACTGTCGGGGGGCGCGCATGGCTACACCTTC. The rearrangement joins TRBV27 to TRBJ1-2, with a possible D match to TRBD1 (6 bases). This CDR3 contains 17 residues. V dropped 6 bases and J dropped 6 bases, with 26 bases sitting between them. Germline loops: CDR1 MNHEY, CDR2 SMNVEV (reference sequence).

This clone was detected a few times. This chain links TRBV3-1 (or the pseudogene TRBV3-2) with TRBJ2-1; 7 positions agree with TRBD2. Germline V gives CDR1 LGHDT, CDR2 YNNKEL (reference sequence). The CDR3 spans 17 residues. V shed 4 bases and J 0 bases; nucleotides not matched to a gene: 9. Written as DNA, the CDR3 is TGTGCCAGCAGCCGAAACAAGGGCGGGAGCTCCTACAATGAGCAGTTCTTC. It is translated as CASSRNKGGSSYNEQFF.

The chain carries TRBV10-3 and TRBJ2-4; TRBD2 is a possible D gene (5 bases). V shed 4 bases and J shed 7 bases, with 17 bases lying between them. This CDR3 spans 15 amino acids. The germline gives CDR1 ENHRY, CDR2 SYGVKD. CDR3 nucleotides: TGTGCCATCAGTGTAGGAGGAGAAACCGGGAACATTCAGTACTTC. Translation: CAISVGGETGNIQYF.

The V and J genes are TRBV2 and TRBJ1-2, with D unresolved. The CDR3 extends over 14 amino acids. V was shortened by 0 bases and J by 1 base, with 6 bases between the two germline ends. CDR1 is SNHLY and CDR2 is FYNNEI in the germline V gene. The CDR3 coding sequence is TGTGCCAGCAGTGAAGCCCACAATAACTATGGCTACACCTTC. It yields the protein CASSEAHNNYGYTF.

This chain joins TRBV5-6 and TRBJ2-7; tentatively, D is TRBD1 (5 bases). The ends were cut back, 4 bases at V and 6 bases at J, with 11 bases in the middle. The CDR3 spans 12 residues. Germline V gene lookup returns CDR1 SGHDT and CDR2 YYEEEE. The CDR3 loop reads CASSLEDIEQYF. CDR3 nucleotide sequence: TGTGCCAGCAGCCTCGAGGACATCGAGCAGTACTTC. Filled out from reference TRBV5-6 and TRBJ2-7, the complete variable domain reads DAGVTQSPTHLIKTRGQQVTLRCSPKSGHDTVSWYQQALGQGPQFIFQYYEEEERQRGNFPDRFSGHQFPNYSSELNVNALLLGDSALYLCASSLEDIEQYFGPGTRLTVT.